Below, 32 T cell receptor beta chains from the same sample are listed, as sequenced in a study of early T cells in non-severe SARS-CoV-2 infection. TCRdb reprocessed the 5' RACE reads via MiXCR and lists one record per CDR3 protein. The sample has tens of thousands of distinct CDR3 sequences, approximately 13% seen once. The source material was whole blood. The receptors here all came from an adult who was a healthcare worker with PCR-confirmed SARS-CoV-2 infection or an uninfected control (not recorded which).

This clonotype occurred many times. The gene calls are TRBV5-1 and TRBJ2-5; D is perhaps TRBD1 (5 bases). CDR1 and CDR2 from the germline V gene are SGHRS and YFSETQ. The CDR3 runs 14 residues. Trimming stripped 0 bases from V and 2 bases from J, with 8 bases between. The DNA for the CDR3 is TGCGCCAGCAGCTTGGTTTCAGGGCAAGAGACCCAGTACTTC. This translates into CASSLVSGQETQYF.

This clonotype was counted a single time. The rearrangement links TRBV3-1 to TRBJ1-5, with TRBD1 as a possible D gene (5 bases). The CDR3 has 17 amino acids. Trimming pared 3 bases from V and 0 bases from J, leaving 15 bases between. Germline CDR1 LGHDT, CDR2 YNNKEL (reference sequence). This CDR3 is CASSQGTQRYSNQPQHF. DNA for the CDR3: TGTGCCAGCAGCCAGGGGACCCAAAGGTATAGCAATCAGCCCCAGCATTTT.

The sample holds many counts of this clonotype. This chain links TRBV20-1 with TRBJ2-7; 9 nucleotides align to TRBD2. The CDR3 extends over 14 amino acids. Germline assignment: CDR1 DFQATT and CDR2 SNEGSKA (reference sequence). V shed 2 bases, J shed 5 bases, and the junction held 7 bases outside the gene matches. As DNA, the CDR3 is TGCAGTGCTAGAAGGACTAGCGAATGGAACGAGCAGTACTTC. Its protein product is CSARRTSEWNEQYF.

This clonotype was detected ten times or more. The chain has TRBV7-9 and TRBJ2-1, with 7 positions matching TRBD1. Germline CDR1 reads SEHNR; CDR2 reads FQNEAQ (reference sequence). Trimming cost V 4 bases and J 8 bases; bases outside gene matches: 11. CDR3 length equals 15 residues. In DNA, the CDR3 is TGTGCCAGCAGCTCACAGGACAAGGGACAGCATGAGCAGTTCTTC. This encodes CASSSQDKGQHEQFF.

This clonotype was counted ten times or more. This chain connects TRBV24-1 to TRBJ2-1, with D possibly matching TRBD2 (6 bases). The CDR3 is made up of 16 amino acids. CDR1 is KGHDR, CDR2 SFDVKD, per germline. V dropped 2 bases and J dropped 0 bases, with 10 bases sitting between them. The CDR3 here is CATSDWEEGSYNEQFF. The CDR3 DNA follows: TGTGCCACCAGTGATTGGGAGGAAGGCTCCTACAATGAGCAGTTCTTC.

Only a few counts were recorded for this clonotype. The V and J genes are TRBV29-1 and TRBJ2-7; 8 bases align to TRBD1. J gave up 6 bases and V 0 bases, and 10 bases lay outside the gene matches. Per germline, CDR1 SQVTM and CDR2 ANQGSEA. CDR3 length: 15 residues. In DNA form, the CDR3 reads TGCAGCGTTGAAGATCGTCATCAGGGGGCTGGCGAGCAGTACTTC. It codes for CSVEDRHQGAGEQYF.

This clonotype was seen a handful of times. V gene TRBV28 combines with J gene TRBJ1-1; D unclear. Trimming stripped 3 bases from V and 6 bases from J, with 20 bases between. Germline assignment: CDR1 MDHEN and CDR2 SYDVKM. The CDR3 contains 16 residues. CDR3 amino acids: CASSFGSTSWLPEAFF. CDR3 bases: TGTGCCAGCAGTTTTGGCAGTACTTCATGGTTGCCTGAAGCTTTCTTT.

This clonotype was recorded at least ten times. The V and J genes are TRBV7-3 and TRBJ2-5, with D hard to call. Per germline, CDR1 SGHTA and CDR2 FQGTGA. The germline V and J ends were trimmed by 5 bases and 1 base, with 14 bases remaining between them. The CDR3 has 15 residues. CDR3 nucleotide sequence: TGTGCCAGCAGCCCCGGAGACAACCCCCAAGAGACCCAGTACTTC. Translation gives CASSPGDNPQETQYF.

This clonotype was detected a few times. The rearrangement uses TRBV2 and TRBJ2-7; D tentatively reads TRBD1 or TRBD2 (5 bases each). V lost 3 bases to trimming and J lost 4 bases, with 16 bases between them. From germline, CDR1 is SNHLY and CDR2 FYNNEI. The CDR3 is 15 residues long. The chain's CDR3 is CASSEKGLTGYEQYF. The CDR3 region has the DNA TGTGCCAGCAGTGAGAAGGGGCTAACGGGATACGAGCAGTACTTC.

V and J are TRBV5-6 and TRBJ2-7; D is possibly TRBD1 or TRBD2 (6 bases each). Between the trimmed V and J ends, which lost 1 base and 11 bases, there was a span of 10 bases. The CDR3 consists of 11 residues. Germline V gene data show CDR1 as SGHDT and CDR2 as YYEEEE. The CDR3 is CASSLYREEYF. DNA for the CDR3: TGTGCCAGCAGCTTGTACAGGGAGGAGTACTTC.

This clonotype was detected ten times or more. This sequence joins TRBV7-2 and TRBJ2-3, with D unclear. The ends were cut back, 5 bases at V and 5 bases at J, with 17 bases in the middle. The CDR3 sequence is 15 residues long. Germline lookup yields CDR1 SGHTA and CDR2 FQGNSA. The CDR3 region is CASSDSLGNKDTQYF. DNA of the CDR3: TGTGCCAGCAGCGATAGTCTAGGAAATAAAGATACGCAGTATTTT.

This clonotype was counted at least ten times. The chain combines TRBV20-1 with TRBJ2-4; 8 bases align to TRBD2. The CDR3 contains 13 residues. Germline V gene lookup returns CDR1 DFQATT and CDR2 SNEGSKA (reference sequence). CDR3: CSLAGPLKNIQYF. The DNA for the CDR3 is TGCAGCTTAGCGGGACCCCTCAAAAACATTCAGTACTTC.

This clonotype has just a few counts. The chain links TRBV15 to TRBJ2-5; maybe TRBD1 (5 bases). The germline V and J ends were trimmed by 5 bases and 5 bases, with 12 bases remaining between them. Germline CDR1 is LNHNV and CDR2 is YYDKDF (reference sequence). The CDR3 is 13 amino acids. CDR3 protein: CATSARQMETQYF. CDR3 nucleotide sequence: TGTGCCACCAGCGCCCGACAGATGGAGACCCAGTACTTC.

The CDR3: CSVLLNEQFF. The CDR3 bases are TGCAGCGTCCTTCTAAATGAGCAGTTCTTC. The chain joins TRBV29-1 to TRBJ2-1; D is unclear. Germline assignment: CDR1 SQVTM and CDR2 ANQGSEA. Between the trimmed V and J ends, which lost 6 bases and 7 bases, there was a span of 7 bases. This CDR3 is 10 amino acids long.

V usage is TRBV29-1 and J usage is TRBJ1-2, with D possibly matching TRBD1 (5 bases). Per germline, CDR1 SQVTM and CDR2 ANQGSEA. CDR3 length: 13 residues. The V and J ends lost 6 bases and 9 bases respectively, with 20 bases between them. The CDR3 loop reads CSVPGTDSNSYTF. CDR3 DNA sequence: TGCAGCGTCCCCGGGACGGACTCGAATAGCTACACCTTC. The full variable domain, rest sourced from reference TRBV29-1 and TRBJ1-2, is SAVISQKPSRDICQRGTSLTIQCQVDSQVTMMFWYRQQPGQSLTLIATANQGSEATYESGFVIDKFPISRPNLTFSTLTVSNMSPEDSSIYLCSVPGTDSNSYTFGSGTRLTVV.

There are many counts of this clonotype. V and J are TRBV12-3 or TRBV12-4 and TRBJ2-3; the D gene is possibly TRBD2 (5 bases). This CDR3 is built from 14 residues. V was cut by 6 bases and J by 4 bases, with 14 bases left in between. In DNA, the CDR3 is TGTGCCAGCAGACTTTCCCTAGCAGCAGATACGCAGTATTTT. It is translated as CASRLSLAADTQYF.

This clonotype was recorded a few times. V is TRBV29-1 and J is TRBJ1-2; D gene ambiguous. The CDR3 runs 10 residues. Trimming shortened V by 5 bases and J by 7 bases, and 8 bases separated the two germline ends. Germline CDR1 reads SQVTM; CDR2 reads ANQGSEA. The CDR3 DNA reads TGCAGCGTTTTTGATGGTGGCTACACCTTC. Its protein product is CSVFDGGYTF.

The gene calls are TRBV7-2 and TRBJ1-5, with 8 bases lining up with TRBD1. The germline V gene has CDR1 SGHTA and CDR2 FQGNSA. This CDR3 is 16 amino acids long. V trimming: 5 bases; J trimming: 3 bases; junction bases outside the gene matches: 9. The CDR3 bases are TGTGCCAGCAGCCCAGACAGGGGAGGATTCAATCAGCCCCAGCATTTT. Translating gives CASSPDRGGFNQPQHF.

This clonotype showed up just a few times. The gene calls are TRBV12-3 or TRBV12-4 and TRBJ1-1; 9 positions agree with TRBD1. The CDR3 is 18 amino acids. V dropped 5 bases and J dropped 3; count of bases not matched to a gene: 16. CDR3 loop: CASSPLIGQGSTDTEAFF. In nucleotides, the CDR3 is TGTGCCAGCAGTCCCCTCATAGGACAGGGGAGTACGGACACTGAAGCTTTCTTT.

There are a few counts of this clonotype. The V call is TRBV24-1, the J call TRBJ2-1; TRBD1 matches at 10 bases. V trimming: 4 bases; J trimming: 6 bases; junction bases outside the gene matches: 5. Germline loops: CDR1 KGHDR, CDR2 SFDVKD. The length of the CDR3 is 15 residues. CDR3: CATSDPRTGGNEQFF. In nucleotides, the CDR3 is TGTGCCACCAGTGACCCGAGGACAGGGGGCAATGAGCAGTTCTTC.

J is TRBJ2-1 and V is TRBV29-1; D ambiguous. Germline lookup yields CDR1 SQVTM and CDR2 ANQGSEA. This CDR3 has 18 residues. V lost 4 bases and J lost 1, with 23 bases in between. CDR3 sequence: CSVVLSIPLPGSYNEQFF. CDR3 in DNA: TGCAGCGTTGTATTGTCTATTCCCCTGCCTGGGTCCTACAATGAGCAGTTCTTC.

This clonotype was recorded at least ten times. J is TRBJ2-2 and V is TRBV7-3; either TRBD1 or TRBD2 may fit D (6 bases each). The CDR3 covers 15 residues. The germline gives CDR1 SGHTA, CDR2 FQGTGA. The V and J ends lost 8 bases and 4 bases respectively, with 17 bases between them. This CDR3 reads CASVLKGGGTGELFF. CDR3 nucleotide sequence: TGTGCCAGCGTCCTAAAGGGGGGCGGCACCGGGGAGCTGTTTTTT. The full variable domain, rest sourced from reference TRBV7-3 and TRBJ2-2, is GAGVSQTPSNKVTEKGKYVELRCDPISGHTALYWYRQSLGQGPEFLIYFQGTGAADDSGLPNDRFFAVRPEGSVSTLKIQRTERGDSAVYLCASVLKGGGTGELFFGEGSRLTVL.

This clonotype was observed a handful of times. This chain uses TRBV29-1 with TRBJ2-2; D may match TRBD1 or TRBD2 (5 bases each). V gave up 2 bases and J gave up 6 bases, with 10 bases separating them. Germline CDR1 reads SQVTM; CDR2 reads ANQGSEA. The CDR3 covers 13 residues. CDR3 in amino acids: CSVETGAAGELFF. The DNA for the CDR3 is TGCAGCGTTGAAACCGGGGCGGCCGGGGAGCTGTTTTTT.

The V call is TRBV27, the J call TRBJ2-7; no definite D call. The CDR3 runs to 13 residues. Per germline, CDR1 MNHEY and CDR2 SMNVEV (reference sequence). V lost 1 base, J lost 0 bases, and 4 bases lay in between. Written as DNA, the CDR3 is TGTGCCAGCAGTTTATACCCCTCCTACGAGCAGTACTTC. It yields the protein CASSLYPSYEQYF.

The sample holds a few counts of this clonotype. The chain joins TRBV6-2 or TRBV6-3 to TRBJ1-1; D perhaps matches TRBD1 (6 bases). The CDR3 contains 16 residues. CDR1 is MNHEY, CDR2 SVGEGT, per germline. The germline V and J ends were trimmed by 8 bases and 2 bases, with 21 bases remaining between them. The CDR3 sequence is CASPRGPGGGNTEAFF. The CDR3, as DNA: TGTGCCAGCCCCAGGGGACCGGGGGGTGGTAACACTGAAGCTTTCTTT.

This clonotype was observed at least ten times. The chain is built from TRBV7-9 and TRBJ1-1; D is unresolved. The CDR3 loop spans 11 amino acids. Germline CDR1 and CDR2: SEHNR and FQNEAQ (reference sequence). The V end lost 6 bases, the J end lost 4 bases, and 6 bases lay between the germline ends. CDR3 region: CASSPGTEAFF. For the CDR3, the DNA is TGTGCCAGCAGTCCGGGCACTGAAGCTTTCTTT.

This clonotype was detected only a few times. V gene TRBV5-1 combines with J gene TRBJ2-7; 10 bases fit TRBD2. Germline V CDR1 and CDR2: SGHRS, YFSETQ. V shed 0 bases, J shed 2 bases, and the junction held 5 bases outside the gene matches. The CDR3 runs 16 residues. Written as DNA, the CDR3 is TGCGCCAGCAGCTTGGGCACAGCGGGAGGGCCCTACGAGCAGTACTTC. It codes for CASSLGTAGGPYEQYF.

This clonotype was seen more than once but under ten times. The chain couples TRBV5-1 to TRBJ2-1; 10 bases match TRBD2. This CDR3 is 16 amino acids long. V was clipped by 4 bases and J by 4 bases; unmatched bases: 8. The germline V gene encodes CDR1 SGHRS and CDR2 YFSETQ. CDR3 loop: CASSTQAGGMYNEQFF. CDR3 nucleotide sequence: TGCGCCAGCAGCACCCAAGCGGGAGGGATGTACAATGAGCAGTTCTTC.

This clonotype was detected ten times or more. The chain couples TRBV5-1 to TRBJ2-1, with TRBD2 matching over 13 bases. V gave up 3 bases and J gave up 0 bases; unmatched junction bases: 3. CDR3 size: 17 residues. Germline loops: CDR1 SGHRS, CDR2 YFSETQ. CDR3 in DNA: TGCGCCAGCAGCTGGACTAGCGGGAGTCCCTCCTACAATGAGCAGTTCTTC. It translates to CASSWTSGSPSYNEQFF.

This clonotype was picked up a small number of times. The V and J genes are TRBV20-1 and TRBJ2-7; maybe TRBD2 (6 bases). CDR1 and CDR2 (germline): DFQATT, SNEGSKA (reference sequence). This CDR3 has 13 amino acids. Trimming cost V 5 bases and J 2 bases, with 13 bases left between them. DNA of the CDR3: TGCAGTGCTCCCCGGGGGAGTACCTACGAGCAGTACTTC. It is translated as CSAPRGSTYEQYF.

This clonotype was seen a few times. The genes are TRBV27 and TRBJ2-1; TRBD2 agrees at 11 bases. The CDR3 extends over 14 amino acids. After removal of 7 bases from V and 2 bases from J, the junction contained 1 base not matched to a gene. Looked up from germline, CDR1 is MNHEY and CDR2 is SMNVEV (reference sequence). The DNA for the CDR3 is TGTGCCAGCACACTAGCGGGGGCCTACAATGAGCAGTTCTTC. Translated: CASTLAGAYNEQFF.

The sample holds a few counts of this clonotype. The genes are TRBV2 and TRBJ2-2; either TRBD1 or TRBD2 may fit D (5 bases each). There are 15 residues in the CDR3. Per germline, CDR1 SNHLY and CDR2 FYNNEI. V lost 2 bases to trimming and J lost 4 bases, with 11 bases between them. CDR3 residues: CASSETRTSTGELFF. The CDR3 nucleotides read TGTGCCAGCAGTGAAACTAGGACAAGCACCGGGGAGCTGTTTTTT.